The clone carrying this T cell receptor (beta chain) was detected ten times or more. Its antigen remains unidentified. The germline V gene has CDR1 SGHRS and CDR2 YFSETQ. Trimming removed 4 bases at V and 7 bases at J, with 18 bases between. This CDR3 spans 15 amino acids. Quantitative 5'-RACE was performed with molecular barcodes, and it yielded the TCR beta libraries. TCRdb redid the calling of the 5' RACE reads with MiXCR, one entry per CDR3 protein. The data show roughly 250,000 distinct CDR3 sequences, 7.5% to 9% seen once. The source of the sample is a study of CD8 T cells in ankylosing spondylitis. Study-level findings and limits: Within matched ankylosing spondylitis synovial fluid, disease-linked clones were reportedly significantly enriched. A TCR beta motif of roughly eight highly homologous variants seemed to mark ankylosing spondylitis blood.

The sequence came from a male donor with ankylosing spondylitis or in good health (not recorded which). The chain has TRBV5-1 and TRBJ2-1, with D maybe TRBD1 (6 bases). Sequenced sample: blood, either unsorted or a sorted T cell fraction (not recorded which). The CDR3 loop is CASSMSTGFGNEQFF. DNA of the CDR3: TGCGCCAGCAGCATGAGTACAGGGTTCGGGAATGAGCAGTTCTTC.